This entry features one T cell receptor (beta chain) sequence. Its antigen is currently unknown. Data came from immunoSEQ multiplex PCR; TCRdb stores just in-frame clones and leaves some out. The sample holds 100,000 to 150,000 clones, approximately 89% seen once. This sample was included in a study of T cell responses to AZD1222 COVID-19 vaccine. Doses given second, at about 4 or about 12 weeks, were pooled. The CDR3 totals 12 residues. V was pared by 4 bases and J by 4 bases, with 7 bases between. Germline loops: CDR1 LGHDT, CDR2 YNNKEL (reference sequence). The study, taken as a whole, reports: When two AZD1222 doses had been given, Spike-specific TCR breadth and depth rose. Repertoires in all cases were sampled only once the peak T cell response had passed. A reported finding is that nearly half of spike-specific TCRs target unmutated variant regions.

V is TRBV3-1 (or the pseudogene TRBV3-2) and J is TRBJ1-2; D gene ambiguous. The origin of this receptor is an adult who received the AZD1222 COVID-19 vaccine. Sequencing was performed on peripheral blood, taken 28 days after the second AZD1222 dose. CDR3: CASSPRGYGYTF. Here the CDR3 DNA reads TGTGCCAGCAGCCCTAGAGGCTATGGCTACACCTTC.